This T cell receptor beta chain was identified during a study of T cell repertoires in cytomegalovirus infection. For the study at large: Indications came from public TCR beta signatures; they pointed to CMV infection and to a matching HLA type.

A remark on this clonotype: What it binds is unknown.

Study outcomes and limitations: Clonotypes of TCR beta that were HLA-C-restricted and CMV-specific dominated the ex vivo response.

Trimming at V came to 5 bases and at J to 2 bases, leaving 7 bases not matched to a gene. The CDR3 covers 16 residues. Germline loops: CDR1 MNHEY, CDR2 SMNVEV (reference sequence). TCRdb re-called the reads with MiXCR, one entry per CDR3 protein. The table includes approximately 220,000 distinct CDR3 sequences, 30% to 45% detected once. The genes are TRBV27 and TRBJ2-7; 12 nucleotides line up with TRBD2. Here the sequenced sample was CD8+ T cells from cultured PBMCs, taken from culture after CMV antigen stimulation. The sequence came from a human donor in good health (CMV status not recorded). Some clones in this sample may be carry-over from other donors' samples. CDR3 DNA sequence: TGTGCCAGCAGTCCCCTAGGACTAGCGGGAACCTACGAGCAGTACTTC. Protein sequence: CASSPLGLAGTYEQYF.